This entry concerns a single TCR beta chain. The table came from immunoSEQ multiplex PCR; TCRdb's copy has only in-frame clones and leaves some out. The sample gives more than 90,000 clones, around 82% of which show up once; 9.4% is in the top ten. The CDR3 length is 15 residues. CDR1 is MNHEY and CDR2 is SMNVEV in the germline V gene (reference sequence). V shed 5 bases and J 7 bases; nucleotides not matched to a gene: 8. The data were taken from a study of T cell responses to AZD1222 COVID-19 vaccine. This specimen consisted of peripheral blood, obtained on day 0 of AZD1222 vaccination. This receptor was identified in an adult in good health. This chain joins TRBV27 and TRBJ2-1, with 10 bases aligning to TRBD2. The CDR3 sequence is CASSIGTSVYNEQFF. The CDR3 region has the DNA TGTGCCAGCAGTATCGGGACTAGCGTCTATAATGAGCAGTTCTTC.